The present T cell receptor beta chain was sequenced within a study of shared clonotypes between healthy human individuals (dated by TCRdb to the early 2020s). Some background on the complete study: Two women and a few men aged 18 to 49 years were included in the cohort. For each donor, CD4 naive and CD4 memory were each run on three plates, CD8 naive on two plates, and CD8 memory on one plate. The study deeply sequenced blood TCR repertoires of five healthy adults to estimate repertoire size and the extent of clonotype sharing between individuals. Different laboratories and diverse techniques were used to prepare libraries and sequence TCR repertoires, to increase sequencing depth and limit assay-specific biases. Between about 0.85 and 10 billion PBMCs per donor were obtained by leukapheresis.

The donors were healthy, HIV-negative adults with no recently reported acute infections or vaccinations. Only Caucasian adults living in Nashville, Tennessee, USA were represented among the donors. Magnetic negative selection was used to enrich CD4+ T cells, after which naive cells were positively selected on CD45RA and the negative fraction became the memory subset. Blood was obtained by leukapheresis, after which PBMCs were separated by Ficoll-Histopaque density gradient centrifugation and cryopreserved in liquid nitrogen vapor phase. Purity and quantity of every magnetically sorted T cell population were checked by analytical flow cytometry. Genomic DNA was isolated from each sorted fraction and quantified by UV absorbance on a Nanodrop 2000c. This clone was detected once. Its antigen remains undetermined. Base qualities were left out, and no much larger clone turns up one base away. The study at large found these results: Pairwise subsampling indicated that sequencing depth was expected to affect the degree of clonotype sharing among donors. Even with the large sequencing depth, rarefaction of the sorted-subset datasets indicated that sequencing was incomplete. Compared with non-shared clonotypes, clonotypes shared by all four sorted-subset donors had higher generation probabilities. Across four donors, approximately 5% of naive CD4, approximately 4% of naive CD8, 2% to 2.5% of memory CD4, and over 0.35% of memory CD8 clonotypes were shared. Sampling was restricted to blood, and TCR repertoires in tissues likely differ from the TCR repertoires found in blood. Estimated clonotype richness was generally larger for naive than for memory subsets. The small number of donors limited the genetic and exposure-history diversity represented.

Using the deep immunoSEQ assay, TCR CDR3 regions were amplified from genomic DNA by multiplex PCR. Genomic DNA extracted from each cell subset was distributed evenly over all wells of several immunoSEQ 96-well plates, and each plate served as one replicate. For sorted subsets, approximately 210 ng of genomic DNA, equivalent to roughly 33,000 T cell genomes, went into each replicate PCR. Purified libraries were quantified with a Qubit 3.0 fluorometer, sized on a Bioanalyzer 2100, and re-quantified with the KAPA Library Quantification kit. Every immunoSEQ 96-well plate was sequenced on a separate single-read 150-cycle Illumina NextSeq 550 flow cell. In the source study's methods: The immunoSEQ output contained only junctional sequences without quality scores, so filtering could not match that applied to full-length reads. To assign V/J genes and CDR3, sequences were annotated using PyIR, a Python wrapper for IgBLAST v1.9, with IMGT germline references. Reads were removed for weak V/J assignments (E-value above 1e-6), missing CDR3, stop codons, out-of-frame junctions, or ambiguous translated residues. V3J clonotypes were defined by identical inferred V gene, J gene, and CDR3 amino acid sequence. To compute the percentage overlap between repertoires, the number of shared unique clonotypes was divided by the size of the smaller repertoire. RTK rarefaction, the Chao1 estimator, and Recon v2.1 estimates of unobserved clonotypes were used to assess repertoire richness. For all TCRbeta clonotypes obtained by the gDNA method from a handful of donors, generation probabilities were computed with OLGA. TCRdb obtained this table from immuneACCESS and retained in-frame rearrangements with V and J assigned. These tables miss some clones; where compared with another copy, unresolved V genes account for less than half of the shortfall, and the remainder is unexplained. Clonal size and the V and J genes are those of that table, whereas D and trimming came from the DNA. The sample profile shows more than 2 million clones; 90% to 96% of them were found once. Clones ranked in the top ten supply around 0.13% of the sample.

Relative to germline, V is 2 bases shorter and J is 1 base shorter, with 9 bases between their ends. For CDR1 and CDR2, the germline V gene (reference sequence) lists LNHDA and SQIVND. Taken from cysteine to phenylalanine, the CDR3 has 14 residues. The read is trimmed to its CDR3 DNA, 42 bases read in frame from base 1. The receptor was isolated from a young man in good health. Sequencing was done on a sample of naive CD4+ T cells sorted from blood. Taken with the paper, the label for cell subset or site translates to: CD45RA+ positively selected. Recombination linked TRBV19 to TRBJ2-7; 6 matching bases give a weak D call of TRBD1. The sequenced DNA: TGTGCCAGTAGTATAATGGACAGTTCCTACGAGCAGTACTTC. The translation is CASSIMDSSYEQYF.